This T cell receptor beta chain was profiled in a study of cytomegalovirus exposure and HLA in healthy donors. Study results and caveats: A later analysis found that most CMV-associated TCR beta chains appeared HLA-restricted.

Concerning this clone itself: Its antigen is not identified.

A multiplex PCR was run with 60 Vbeta primers and 13 Jbeta primers. Assay used: immunoSEQ multiplex PCR; TCRdb lists only in-frame clones, some missing. The sample holds over 100,000 clones, about 60% seen once. The germline CDR1 and CDR2 sequences are SEHNR and FQNEAQ (reference sequence). CDR3 size: 13 residues. Trimming at V came to 4 bases and at J to 6 bases, leaving 2 bases not matched to a gene. Sequencing was carried out using PBMCs. The chain is built from TRBV7-9 and TRBJ2-7; 11 bases fit TRBD1. The clonotype comes from a woman aged 25 to 39 in good health and CMV-seronegative. CDR3 DNA: TGTGCCAGCAGCTCGGACAGGGGGCCCGAGCAGTACTTC. This codes for CASSSDRGPEQYF.